Listed here are 10 T cell receptor beta chains from one sample, sequenced in a study of blood T cell repertoires in COVID-19. Only in-frame clones appear in the TCRdb table, and some are missing; sequencing was by immunoSEQ multiplex PCR. The sample yields a few hundred thousand clones, more than 75% seen once. Source material: peripheral blood. The receptor source for this set is an elderly woman with COVID-19, enrolled during active disease.

The rearrangement links TRBV7-3 to TRBJ2-5; TRBD2 matches at 7 bases. This CDR3 contains 15 residues. The V gene end was trimmed by 3 bases and the J gene end by 5 bases; junction bases not matched to a gene: 9. The germline V gene has CDR1 SGHTA and CDR2 FQGTGA. Here the CDR3 reads CASSFNAGVLETQYF. The CDR3 DNA follows: TGTGCCAGCAGCTTTAACGCGGGAGTTCTGGAGACCCAGTACTTC.

The chain recombines TRBV20-1 with TRBJ2-7, with 8 bases that match TRBD2. With V trimmed by 3 bases and J by 9 bases, 10 bases remained unmatched. The CDR3 covers 13 residues. Germline-derived CDR1 and CDR2 are DFQATT and SNEGSKA (reference sequence). The CDR3 DNA follows: TGCAGTGCTAGTCCCAGCGGGAGATCAGCGCAGTACTTC. It is translated as CSASPSGRSAQYF.

V is TRBV7-2 and J is TRBJ1-5, with D hard to call. V was trimmed by 1 base and J by 1 base, leaving 17 bases between them. Germline V gene data show CDR1 as SGHTA and CDR2 as FQGNSA. This CDR3 region has 18 residues. CDR3 region: CASSLGSGIGGSNQPQHF. DNA of the CDR3: TGTGCCAGCAGCTTAGGGTCGGGGATAGGAGGGAGCAATCAGCCCCAGCATTTT. The full variable domain, its missing parts supplied by reference TRBV7-2 and TRBJ1-5, is GAGVSQSPSNKVTEKGKDVELRCDPISGHTALYWYRQSLGQGLEFLIYFQGNSAPDKSGLPSDRFSAERTGGSVSTLTIQRTQQEDSAVYLCASSLGSGIGGSNQPQHFGDGTRLSIL.

The chain combines TRBV2 with TRBJ1-2; D perhaps matches TRBD1 (6 bases). Trimming took 6 bases from V and 7 from J, leaving 18 bases between them. Germline CDR1 is SNHLY and CDR2 is FYNNEI. The CDR3 runs 14 residues. CDR3 DNA: TGTGCCAGCAGCCATCGGGACACCTCCCCTGGCTACACCTTC. Translated, it gives CASSHRDTSPGYTF. The variable domain in full, completed from reference TRBV2 and TRBJ1-2, reads EPEVTQTPSHQVTQMGQEVILRCVPISNHLYFYWYRQILGQKVEFLVSFYNNEISEKSEIFDDQFSVERPDGSNFTLKIRSTKLEDSAMYFCASSHRDTSPGYTFGSGTRLTVV.

This chain's CDR3 is CASSLTGEPQHF. The CDR3 nucleotides read TGTGCCAGCTCCCTTACCGGGGAGCCCCAGCATTTT. The chain links TRBV18 to TRBJ1-5, with D uncertain. Trimming left V 6 bases short and J 8 bases short, with 11 bases between. CDR1 KGHSH and CDR2 LQKENI come from the germline V gene. This CDR3 has 12 amino acids.

The chain uses TRBV4-1 and TRBJ1-2; TRBD1 is a possible D gene (5 bases). The V and J ends lost 0 bases and 5 bases respectively, with 13 bases between them. The CDR3 extends over 15 amino acids. Germline-derived CDR1 and CDR2 are MGHRA and YSYEKL. The CDR3 DNA is TGCGCCAGCAGCCAAGATCCGGGGGTGAGATATGGCTACACCTTC. Residues: CASSQDPGVRYGYTF.

The chain uses TRBV5-1 and TRBJ2-2, with 8 nucleotides matching TRBD1. This CDR3 contains 15 residues. Per the germline V gene, CDR1 is SGHRS and CDR2 is YFSETQ. V dropped 4 bases and J dropped 1; count of bases not matched to a gene: 3. DNA of the CDR3: TGCGCCAGCAGCATGGGGACAGGGAACACCGGGGAGCTGTTTTTT. It specifies CASSMGTGNTGELFF.

This chain connects TRBV27 to TRBJ2-3; a weak D match, TRBD2 (6 bases). CDR3 length equals 17 residues. V gave up 4 bases and J gave up 1 base, with 18 bases separating them. The germline gives CDR1 MNHEY, CDR2 SMNVEV (reference sequence). The CDR3: CASSSRGILRGTDTQYF. CDR3 in DNA: TGTGCCAGCAGTTCTCGCGGGATTCTTCGTGGCACAGATACGCAGTATTTT.

The table lists this clone with a few counts. The chain combines TRBV7-8 with TRBJ1-2; D may be TRBD1 (6 bases). The CDR3 is 14 amino acids. Germline CDR1 is SGHVS and CDR2 is FQNEAQ. The V end lost 0 bases, the J end lost 4 bases, and 9 bases lay between the germline ends. The CDR3 sequence is CASSLAAGAYGYTF. CDR3 coding DNA: TGTGCCAGCAGCTTAGCGGCAGGGGCCTATGGCTACACCTTC.

The chain links TRBV5-1 to TRBJ1-2, with D maybe TRBD1 (5 bases). CDR1 and CDR2 from the germline V gene are SGHRS and YFSETQ. V lost 5 bases and J lost 4, with 12 bases in between. This CDR3 spans 13 amino acids. The DNA for the CDR3 is TGCGCCAGCAGACCGGACATGGCCTATGGCTACACCTTC. Translating it yields CASRPDMAYGYTF. The full variable domain, completed using reference TRBV5-1 and TRBJ1-2, is KAGVTQTPRYLIKTRGQQVTLSCSPISGHRSVSWYQQTPGQGLQFLFEYFSETQRNKGNFPGRFSGRQFSNSRSEMNVSTLELGDSALYLCASRPDMAYGYTFGSGTRLTVV.